Below are 8 T cell receptor beta chains sequenced from a single sample in a study of blood T cell repertoires in COVID-19. TCRdb's copy holds only in-frame clones and misses some; the assay was immunoSEQ multiplex PCR. The data hold about 78,000 clones, with around four fifths observed a single time. The sequencing input was peripheral blood. Receptors originate from a human donor in a cohort sampled during active COVID-19.

The chain carries TRBV6-5 and TRBJ1-1, with 10 bases lining up with TRBD1. Looked up from germline, CDR1 is MNHEY and CDR2 is SVGAGI. Losses at the gene ends were 2 bases for V and 13 bases for J; bases not matched to a gene: 7. This CDR3 spans 13 amino acids. The DNA of the CDR3 is TGTGCCAGCAGTTACGGACAGGGGGGAAAGGATTTCTTT. Its translation: CASSYGQGGKDFF.

The chain joins TRBV19 to TRBJ1-2; the match to TRBD1 covers 9 bases. Trimming removed 5 bases from V and 8 bases from J; junction bases left unmatched: 9. Germline CDR1 and CDR2: LNHDA and SQIVND (reference sequence). The length of the CDR3 is 14 residues. The CDR3 here is CASSPGTGTVGYTF. CDR3 in DNA: TGTGCCAGTAGTCCCGGGACAGGGACAGTAGGCTACACCTTC.

The chain recombines TRBV7-2 with TRBJ2-2, with unresolved D. The CDR3 runs to 13 residues. Germline lookup yields CDR1 SGHTA and CDR2 FQGNSA. V was trimmed by 1 base and J by 6 bases, leaving 6 bases between them. CDR3 nucleotides: TGTGCCAGCAGCTTAGATATAGCCGGGGAGCTGTTTTTT. This translates into CASSLDIAGELFF.

This sequence joins TRBV10-3 and TRBJ2-7; D might be TRBD2 (5 bases). Germline assignment: CDR1 ENHRY and CDR2 SYGVKD. The V and J ends lost 6 bases and 4 bases respectively, with 10 bases between them. The CDR3 is 12 residues long. Written as DNA, the CDR3 is TGTGCCATCAGCCTGACGGGGTACGAGCAGTACTTC. Amino acids: CAISLTGYEQYF.

This chain connects TRBV18 to TRBJ2-7; no definite D call. The CDR3 length is 14 residues. V was pared by 1 base and J by 0 bases, with 7 bases between. CDR1 and CDR2 from the germline V gene are KGHSH and LQKENI. As DNA, the CDR3 is TGTGCCAGCTCACCACGAGCGAGCTCCTACGAGCAGTACTTC. Its protein is CASSPRASSYEQYF.

V usage is TRBV3-1 (or the pseudogene TRBV3-2) and J usage is TRBJ2-5, with a tentative D call TRBD2 (5 bases). Between the trimmed V and J ends, which lost 1 base and 4 bases, there was a span of 10 bases. This CDR3 comprises 14 residues. Per germline, CDR1 LGHDT and CDR2 YNNKEL (reference sequence). As DNA, the CDR3 is TGTGCCAGCAGCCAAGGAGGACGGGGAGAGACCCAGTACTTC. Protein product: CASSQGGRGETQYF.

This rearrangement joins TRBV3-1 (or the pseudogene TRBV3-2) to TRBJ2-5; D ambiguous. The CDR3 runs 16 residues. CDR1 LGHDT and CDR2 YNNKEL come from the germline V gene (reference sequence). V was cut by 4 bases and J by 5 bases, with 20 bases left in between. In nucleotides, the CDR3 is TGTGCCAGCAGCCCACCCCCAACTACCTTGAGGGAGACCCAGTACTTC. It specifies CASSPPPTTLRETQYF.

The chain has TRBV6-2 or TRBV6-3 and TRBJ1-2; 7 bases fit TRBD1. This CDR3 region has 16 residues. The germline CDR1 and CDR2 sequences are MNHEY and SVGEGT. V was clipped by 5 bases and J by 4 bases; unmatched bases: 13. The CDR3 coding sequence is TGTGCCAGCAGTCCCAGGGCGGGGACAGCTATCTATGGCTACACCTTC. It encodes CASSPRAGTAIYGYTF.